Listed below are T cell receptor beta chains from one sample, sequenced in a study of OX40 agonist ivuxolimab in advanced cancers. Data came from immunoSEQ multiplex PCR; TCRdb stores just in-frame clones and leaves some out. The sample includes some 69,000 clones, approximately 93% seen only once; the top ten take 0.25% to 0.35%. Material: CD4+ or CD8+ T cells sorted from blood, obtained in a trial of the OX40 agonist ivuxolimab. These receptor sequences come from an adult with an advanced solid tumor such as melanoma, head and neck, liver or kidney cancer. Both conserved end residues are part of each CDR3. The D gene is left open where the match is weak. Some rows mark clone size as missing; the rest say once, few, many or name a class of expanded clone.

. TRBJ2-1 TRBV9 . CASSVGLPTYNEQFF TGTGCCAGCAGCGTAGGGCTACCTACCTACAATGAGCAGTTCTTC
. TRBJ1-1 TRBV18 . CASSQTQGTNTEAFF TGTGCCAGCTCCCAAACTCAGGGGACAAACACTGAAGCTTTCTTT
. TRBJ2-1 TRBV6-6 . CASNGRTNNEQFF TGTGCCAGCAACGGACGTACCAACAATGAGCAGTTCTTC
. TRBJ2-1 TRBV7-6 . CASSRDFYNEQFF TGTGCCAGCAGCCGGGACTTTTACAATGAGCAGTTCTTC
. TRBJ2-1 TRBV9 . CASSTSGTPGSNEQFF TGTGCCAGCAGCACTTCCGGGACACCCGGATCCAATGAGCAGTTCTTC
TRBD1 TRBJ2-3 TRBV2 . CASSRDRGADTQYF TGTGCCAGCAGTCGGGACAGGGGGGCAGATACGCAGTATTTT
. TRBJ1-2 TRBV29-1 once CSVEDGQAGYGYTF TGCAGCGTTGAAGACGGGCAGGCTGGCTATGGCTACACCTTC
. TRBJ1-5 TRBV6-6 few CASSLGRDQPQHF TGTGCCAGCAGCCTGGGTAGAGATCAGCCCCAGCATTTT
. TRBJ2-5 TRBV19 . CASSKGWETQYF TGTGCCAGTAGTAAGGGCTGGGAGACCCAGTACTTC
. TRBJ2-1 TRBV2 . CASSEAKRQSSSYNEQFF TGTGCCAGCAGTGAAGCAAAAAGACAGTCGAGCTCCTACAATGAGCAGTTCTTC
. TRBJ2-5 TRBV6-1 . CASSVRRVETQYF TGTGCCAGCAGTGTCAGGAGGGTAGAGACCCAGTACTTC
. TRBJ1-5 TRBV6-1 . CASSEAWQSYSNQPQHF TGTGCCAGCAGTGAAGCGTGGCAGAGCTATAGCAATCAGCCCCAGCATTTT
TRBD2 TRBJ2-7 TRBV27 . CASSRNSGTRVHEQYF TGTGCCAGCAGTAGAAATTCCGGGACTAGAGTCCACGAGCAGTACTTC
. TRBJ1-1 TRBV5-4 . CAIADKGSLNTEAFF TGTGCCATAGCAGATAAAGGTTCACTGAACACTGAAGCTTTCTTT
. TRBJ1-2 TRBV11-2 . CASSLGGVRGYGYTF TGTGCCAGCAGCTTAGGGGGGGTTCGAGGTTATGGCTACACCTTC
TRBD2 TRBJ2-5 TRBV5-1 . CASSSVAGEETQYF TGCGCCAGCAGCTCGGTAGCGGGCGAGGAGACCCAGTACTTC
. TRBJ1-3 TRBV5-4 . CASSLAPRVPSGNTIYF TGTGCCAGCAGCTTGGCACCCAGGGTCCCCTCTGGAAACACCATATATTTT
. TRBJ1-4 TRBV19 . CASSSGKNEKLFF TGTGCCAGTAGTTCGGGGAAGAATGAAAAACTGTTTTTT
. TRBJ1-1 TRBV27 . CASSLSSGVKSAEAFF TGTGCCAGCAGTTTAAGTTCGGGGGTAAAATCCGCTGAAGCTTTCTTT
. TRBJ2-3 TRBV7-2 . CASSFGGSGPDTQYF TGTGCCAGCAGCTTCGGGGGTTCTGGTCCAGATACGCAGTATTTT
. TRBJ1-4 TRBV10-3 . CAISEVRDEKLFF TGTGCCATCAGTGAAGTCCGGGATGAAAAACTGTTTTTT
. TRBJ2-1 TRBV9 . CASSSDYNEQFF TGTGCCAGCAGCTCCGACTACAATGAGCAGTTCTTC
. TRBJ2-7 TRBV5-4 . CASSLSSYEQYF TGTGCCAGCAGCTTATCGAGTTACGAGCAGTACTTC
. TRBJ2-1 TRBV7-9 once CASIRTNEQFF TGTGCCAGCATCAGGACGAATGAGCAGTTCTTC
TRBD2 TRBJ2-3 TRBV10-3 once CAIKTSGDTQYF TGTGCCATCAAAACTAGCGGAGATACGCAGTATTTT
. TRBJ1-5 TRBV6-1 . CASSGGGWGNQPQHF TGTGCCAGCAGTGGTGGGGGTTGGGGCAATCAGCCCCAGCATTTT
TRBD1 TRBJ1-5 TRBV28 once CASSLGGQLNQPQHF TGTGCCAGCAGTTTAGGGGGACAGCTCAATCAGCCCCAGCATTTT